This T cell receptor beta chain was captured in a study of CD8 T cells in ankylosing spondylitis. Findings of the study overall: It was reported that disease-linked clones were significantly enriched in matched ankylosing spondylitis synovial fluid. Apparently characteristic of ankylosing spondylitis blood was a TCR beta motif (fewer than ten highly homologous variants).

In its sample, this clonotype was seen a few times. Its antigen is not identified. With 3 bases removed from V and 0 bases from J, the gap between germline ends came to 12 bases. This CDR3 spans 16 amino acids. Germline CDR1 and CDR2: KGHSH and LQKENI. MiXCR, applied by TCRdb to the 5' RACE reads, yields one record per CDR3 protein. The table includes about 340,000 distinct CDR3 sequences, 7.5% to 9% detected once. The sequenced sample consisted of blood, either unsorted or a sorted T cell fraction (not recorded which). The TCR comes from a male donor with ankylosing spondylitis. J is TRBJ2-1 and V is TRBV18, with D perhaps matching TRBD1 (6 bases). The CDR3 protein is CASSPTGTISYNEQFF. Here the CDR3 DNA reads TGTGCCAGCTCACCTACCGGGACAATCTCCTACAATGAGCAGTTCTTC.